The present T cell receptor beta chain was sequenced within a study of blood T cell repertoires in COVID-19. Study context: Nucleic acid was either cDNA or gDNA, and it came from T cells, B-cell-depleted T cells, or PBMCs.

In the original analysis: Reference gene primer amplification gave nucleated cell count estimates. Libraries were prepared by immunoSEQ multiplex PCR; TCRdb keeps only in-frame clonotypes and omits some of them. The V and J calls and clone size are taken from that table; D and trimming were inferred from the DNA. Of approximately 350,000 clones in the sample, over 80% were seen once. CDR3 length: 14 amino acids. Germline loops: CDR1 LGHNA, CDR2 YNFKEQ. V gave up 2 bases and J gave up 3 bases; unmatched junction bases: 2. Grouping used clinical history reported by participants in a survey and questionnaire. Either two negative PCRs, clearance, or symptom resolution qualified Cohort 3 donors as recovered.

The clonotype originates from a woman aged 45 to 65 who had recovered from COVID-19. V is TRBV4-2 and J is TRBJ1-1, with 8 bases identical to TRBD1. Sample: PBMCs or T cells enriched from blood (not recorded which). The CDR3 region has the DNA TGTGCCAGCAGCCAACTACAGGGGGACACTGAAGCTTTCTTT. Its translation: CASSQLQGDTEAFF.